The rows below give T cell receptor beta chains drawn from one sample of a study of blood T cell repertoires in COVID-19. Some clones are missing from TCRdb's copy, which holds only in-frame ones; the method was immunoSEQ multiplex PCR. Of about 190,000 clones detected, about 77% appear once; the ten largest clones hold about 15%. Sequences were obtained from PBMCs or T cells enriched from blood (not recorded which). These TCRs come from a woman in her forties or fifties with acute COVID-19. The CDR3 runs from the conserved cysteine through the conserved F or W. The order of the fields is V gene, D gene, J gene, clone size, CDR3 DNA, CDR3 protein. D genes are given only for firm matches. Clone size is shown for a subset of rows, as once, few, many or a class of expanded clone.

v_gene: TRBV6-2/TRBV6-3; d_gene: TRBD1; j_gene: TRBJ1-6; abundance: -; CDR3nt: TGTGCCAGCAGTGATACAGGGGATTCACCCCTCCACTTT; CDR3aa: CASSDTGDSPLHF
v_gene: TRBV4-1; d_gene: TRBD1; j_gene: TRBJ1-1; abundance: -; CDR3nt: TGCGCCAGCAGCCCTCGAACGGACAGGTCTAACACTGAAGCTTTCTTT; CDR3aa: CASSPRTDRSNTEAFF
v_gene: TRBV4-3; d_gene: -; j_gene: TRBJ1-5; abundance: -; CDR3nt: TGCGCCAGCAGCCTCAACCCCACAGTTTCGCCCCAGCATTTT; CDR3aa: CASSLNPTVSPQHF
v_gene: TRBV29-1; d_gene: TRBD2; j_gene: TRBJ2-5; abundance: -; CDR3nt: TGCAGCGCCCTAGCGGGGGGGATTAAAGAGACCCAGTACTTC; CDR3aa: CSALAGGIKETQYF
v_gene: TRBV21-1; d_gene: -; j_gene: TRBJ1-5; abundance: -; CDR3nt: TGTGCCAGCGCCCTTGGGGGGGAAGATCAGCCCCAGCATTTT; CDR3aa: CASALGGEDQPQHF
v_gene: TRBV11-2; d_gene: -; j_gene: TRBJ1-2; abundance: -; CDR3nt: TGTGCCAGCAGCTTAGACGACGGGGTAGGCTACACCTTC; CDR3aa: CASSLDDGVGYTF
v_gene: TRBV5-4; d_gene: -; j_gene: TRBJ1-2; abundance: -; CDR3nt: TGTGCCAGCAGCTTGGTGCGGACTAACTATGGCTACACCTTC; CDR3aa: CASSLVRTNYGYTF
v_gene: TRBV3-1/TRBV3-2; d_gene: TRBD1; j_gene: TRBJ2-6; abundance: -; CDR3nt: TGTGCCAGCAGCCAAGTCCAGGACAGGGCTGCTGGGGCCAACGTCCTGACTTTC; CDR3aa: CASSQVQDRAAGANVLTF
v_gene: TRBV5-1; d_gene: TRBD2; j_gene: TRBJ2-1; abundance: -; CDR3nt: TGCGCCAGCAGCTTGGAAGCGGGGGGGCAGATACACTACAATGAGCAGTTCTTC; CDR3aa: CASSLEAGGQIHYNEQFF
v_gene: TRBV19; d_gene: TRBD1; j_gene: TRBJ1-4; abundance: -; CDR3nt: TGTGCCAGTAGTGATCCCGGGACAGGGCATGAAAAACTGTTTTTT; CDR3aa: CASSDPGTGHEKLFF
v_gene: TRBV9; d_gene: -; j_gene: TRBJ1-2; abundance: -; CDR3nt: TGTGCCAGCAGCGTAGAGGGGTCGACTAACTATGGCTACACCTTC; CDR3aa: CASSVEGSTNYGYTF
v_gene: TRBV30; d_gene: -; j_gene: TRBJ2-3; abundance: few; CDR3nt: TGTGCCTGGAGTGTACTCGATACGCAGTATTTT; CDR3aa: CAWSVLDTQYF
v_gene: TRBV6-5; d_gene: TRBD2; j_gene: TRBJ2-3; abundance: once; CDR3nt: TGTGCCAGCAGTTACTCGAAGCGGGGGAGCACAGATACGCAGTATTTT; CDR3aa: CASSYSKRGSTDTQYF
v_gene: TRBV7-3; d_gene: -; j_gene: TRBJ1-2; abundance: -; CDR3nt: TGTGCCAGCAGCTCCCGGACCGGGGAGGGCTACACCTTC; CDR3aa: CASSSRTGEGYTF
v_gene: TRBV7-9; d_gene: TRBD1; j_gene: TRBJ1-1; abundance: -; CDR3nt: TGTGCCAGCAGCGCGGGACAGGGGGAAGTTGAAGCTTTCTTT; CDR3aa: CASSAGQGEVEAFF
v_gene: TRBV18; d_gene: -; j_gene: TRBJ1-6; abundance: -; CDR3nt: TGTGCCAGCTCACCACCGACGGGAGCACCCCTCCACTTT; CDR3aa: CASSPPTGAPLHF
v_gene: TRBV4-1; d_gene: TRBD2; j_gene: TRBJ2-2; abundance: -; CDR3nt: TGCGCCAGCAGCCAAGGGAGCGGGGGGGCGAACACCGGGGAGCTGTTTTTT; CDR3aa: CASSQGSGGANTGELFF
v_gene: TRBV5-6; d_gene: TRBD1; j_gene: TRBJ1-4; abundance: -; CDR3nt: TGTGCCAGCAGCCTAAGCTACCGGGACAGGGATGAAAAACTGTTTTTT; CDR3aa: CASSLSYRDRDEKLFF
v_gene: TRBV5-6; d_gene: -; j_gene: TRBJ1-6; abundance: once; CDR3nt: TGTGCCAGCAGCACCCGTCGCCTTTCGGGTTCACCCCTCCACTTT; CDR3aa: CASSTRRLSGSPLHF
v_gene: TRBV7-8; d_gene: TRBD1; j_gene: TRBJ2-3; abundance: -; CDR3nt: TGTGCCAGCAGCCTTCGGACAGGGGGCTTAGATACGCAGTATTTT; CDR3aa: CASSLRTGGLDTQYF
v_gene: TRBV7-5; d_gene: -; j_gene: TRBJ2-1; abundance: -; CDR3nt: TGTGCCAGAAGCTTAATCCTAAGAACAGGGGGTCTAGCCTACAATGAGCAGTTCTTC; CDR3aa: CARSLILRTGGLAYNEQFF
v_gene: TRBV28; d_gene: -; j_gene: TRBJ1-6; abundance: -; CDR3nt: TGTGCCAGCAGTGGCAGGGGTTCACCCCTCCACTTT; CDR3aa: CASSGRGSPLHF
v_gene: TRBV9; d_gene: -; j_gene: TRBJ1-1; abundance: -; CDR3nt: TGTGCCAGCAGCGTAGATATGGGAGGAGCGACTTTCTTT; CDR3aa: CASSVDMGGATFF
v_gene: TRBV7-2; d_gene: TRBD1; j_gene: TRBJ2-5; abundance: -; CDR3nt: TGTGCCAGCAGCGAGGGACAGGGGGCCTGGGAGACCCAGTACTTC; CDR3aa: CASSEGQGAWETQYF
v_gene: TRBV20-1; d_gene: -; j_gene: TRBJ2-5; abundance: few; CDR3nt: TGCAGTGGAAGGGCAGGGGAGACCCAGTACTTC; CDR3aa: CSGRAGETQYF
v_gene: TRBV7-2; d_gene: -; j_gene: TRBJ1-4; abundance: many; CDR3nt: TGTGCCAGCAGCTTAGACAGGGCAGGAAATGAAAAACTGTTTTTT; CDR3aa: CASSLDRAGNEKLFF
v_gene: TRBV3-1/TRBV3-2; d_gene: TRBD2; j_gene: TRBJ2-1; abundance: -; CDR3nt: TGTGCCAGCTCGAACCTCGGGTTAGCGGGGGTGTTAGACAATGAGCAGTTCTTC; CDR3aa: CASSNLGLAGVLDNEQFF
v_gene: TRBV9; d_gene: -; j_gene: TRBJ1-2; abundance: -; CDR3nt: TGTGCCAGCAGCGTAGAACTGGGCATTGGTGGCTACACCTTC; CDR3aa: CASSVELGIGGYTF
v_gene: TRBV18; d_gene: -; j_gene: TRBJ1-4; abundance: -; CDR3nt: TGTGCCAGCTCACTGGACAGTAATGAAAAACTGTTTTTT; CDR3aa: CASSLDSNEKLFF